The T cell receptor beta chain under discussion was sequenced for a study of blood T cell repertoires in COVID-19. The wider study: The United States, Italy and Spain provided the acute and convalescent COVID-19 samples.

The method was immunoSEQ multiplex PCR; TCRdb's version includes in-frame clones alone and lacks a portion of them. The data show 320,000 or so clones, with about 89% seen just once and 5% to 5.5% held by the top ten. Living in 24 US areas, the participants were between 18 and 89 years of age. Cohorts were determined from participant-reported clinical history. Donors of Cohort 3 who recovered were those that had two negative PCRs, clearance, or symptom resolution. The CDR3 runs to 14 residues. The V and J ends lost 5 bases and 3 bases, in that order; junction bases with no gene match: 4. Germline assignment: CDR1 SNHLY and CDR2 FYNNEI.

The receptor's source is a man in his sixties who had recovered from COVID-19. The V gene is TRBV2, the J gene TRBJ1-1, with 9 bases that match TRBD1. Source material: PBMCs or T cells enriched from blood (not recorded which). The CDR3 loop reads CASSYDRGDTEAFF. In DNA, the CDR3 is TGTGCCAGCAGTTATGACAGGGGGGACACTGAAGCTTTCTTT.